This TCR beta chain was captured by sequencing in a study of shared clonotypes between healthy human individuals. Study-wide background: Plates per donor: three CD4 naive, three CD4 memory, two CD8 naive, one CD8 memory.

Clones were sequenced by immunoSEQ multiplex PCR, and TCRdb holds only the in-frame ones, with some missing. The sample holds over 95,000 clones, around two thirds seen once. Adult Caucasians living in Nashville, Tennessee made up all of the donors. Note on this clone: No antigen is known for it.

Study observations and caveats: Sequencing of the sorted subsets was shown by rarefaction to be incomplete despite large depth.

In germline, CDR1 is MNHNY, CDR2 SVGAGI (reference sequence). V gave up 7 bases and J gave up 5 bases, with 12 bases separating them. The CDR3 runs 12 residues. This TCR was sampled from a woman in her twenties or thirties in good health. The genes are TRBV6-6 and TRBJ2-7; possibly TRBD2 for D (5 bases). Sequencing was performed on memory CD8+ T cells sorted from blood. Documented subset: CD45RO+ cells pooled with CCR7-negative TemRA cells. The CDR3 DNA reads TGTGCCAGCACCGAGGGTGCGCACGAGCAGTACTTC. This gives the protein CASTEGAHEQYF.